Sequencing of this TCR beta chain was carried out in a study of a mutant IDH1 vaccine in newly diagnosed glioma. A word on this clone: Antigen specificity is unknown.

Sample time point: week 11, during vaccination. With topical imiquimod, each dose of the vaccine consisted of 300 ug of mutant IDH1 20-mer peptide. Clones were sequenced by immunoSEQ multiplex PCR, and TCRdb holds only the in-frame ones, with some missing. The data contain around 100,000 clones, roughly 90% of them seen just once; the ten biggest clones take up 0.55% to 0.7%. V was cut by 3 bases and J by 7 bases, with 13 bases left in between. The CDR3 length is 14 residues. Germline assignment: CDR1 SNHLY and CDR2 FYNNEI. Sequenced material: PBMCs, taken from a glioma patient whose treatment included an IDH1 peptide vaccine. The source is a woman aged 45-60 years with glioma. The chain joins TRBV2 to TRBJ1-5; D might be TRBD1 (6 bases). Here the CDR3 DNA reads TGTGCCAGCAGTGATGTGGGGGCGGGGCAGCCCCAGCATTTT. Residues: CASSDVGAGQPQHF. Combining the CDR3 with reference TRBV2 and TRBJ1-5 gives the whole variable domain EPEVTQTPSHQVTQMGQEVILRCVPISNHLYFYWYRQILGQKVEFLVSFYNNEISEKSEIFDDQFSVERPDGSNFTLKIRSTKLEDSAMYFCASSDVGAGQPQHFGDGTRLSIL.